This TCR beta chain was profiled in a study of T cells in Graves' hyperthyroidism and ophthalmopathy. Findings of the study overall: Researchers found most expanded thyroid clonotypes above 0.001 in blood as well. Progression to ophthalmopathy was predicted a median of 6.5 months early.

Active moderate-to-severe ophthalmopathy, Clinical Activity Score at least 3, NOSPECS at least 4, under 3 months' duration. Any patient presenting with uncontrolled infection, other autoimmune disease, pregnancy or lactation was left out. This clonotype was recorded at least ten times. The antigen remains unidentified. The TCR beta CDR3 regions underwent amplification using RNA transcripts as the source. In the first-round RT-PCR of the TCR CDR3, the HTBI primer set was used. TCRdb re-called the multiplex PCR reads with MiXCR, one entry per CDR3 protein. The table shows about 400,000 distinct CDR3 sequences, with under 15% occurring only once. This CDR3 is built from 15 residues. Germline CDR1 reads DFQATT; CDR2 reads SNEGSKA (reference sequence). V shed 2 bases and J shed 0 bases, with 11 bases lying between them.

V is TRBV20-1 and J is TRBJ2-1, with D perhaps matching TRBD1 (5 bases). The sequence was obtained from a man between 18 and 29 years old with Graves' ophthalmopathy. Sequences were obtained from blood. The CDR3 DNA reads TGCAGTGCTAGAAAAGGGGTTAGCTCCTACAATGAGCAGTTCTTC. Translation gives CSARKGVSSYNEQFF.